The present entry profiles one T cell receptor beta chain with its context. The source of the sample is a study of T cell repertoires in MIS-A myocarditis. Sequencing used immunoSEQ multiplex PCR; TCRdb keeps in-frame clones, though not all of them. Of several thousand clones listed, just under 80% are singletons. The CDR3 runs to 18 residues. Per germline, CDR1 SGHNT and CDR2 YYREEE (reference sequence). With 4 bases clipped from V and 0 bases from J, the junction kept 7 bases outside the gene matches. The chain is built from TRBV5-4 and TRBJ2-6, with 10 nucleotides matching TRBD2. Sequenced material: right inferior lung lobe tissue obtained at autopsy. The TCR was taken from a man between 18 and 29 years old with fulminant myocarditis from multisystem inflammatory syndrome in adults (MIS-A) after COVID-19. Here the CDR3 DNA reads TGTGCCAGCAGCGCAAAGCGGGGGGGGACCTCTGGGGCCAACGTCCTGACTTTC. Its translation is CASSAKRGGTSGANVLTF.